One T cell receptor beta chain is described in this entry. Its target is unknown. This sample was included in a study of blood T cells in healthy people across ages. The study, taken as a whole, reports: Naive CD4+ cells and diversity were both higher in long-lived donors than in aged donors. Measured against age, TCR beta diversity per million T cells decreased in a roughly linear manner.

Using a J-beta primer mix together with a sample-barcoded 5' primer, a second PCR was run for about 7 to 12 cycles. Via MiXCR, TCRdb re-called the 5' RACE reads, giving one row per CDR3 protein. Counted here are 1.8 million or so distinct CDR3 sequences, around 40% occurring once; the ten biggest clones make up under 25%. Each of the donors had roughly 9.1 milliliters of peripheral blood drawn into EDTA-treated Vacutainer tubes. In each sample, at least 6.5 million PBMCs were isolated. The germline CDR1 and CDR2 sequences are LGHNA and YSLEER. Trimming cost V 0 bases and J 0 bases, with 12 bases left between them. The CDR3 spans 17 residues.

Material: blood. This receptor was obtained from a human donor in good health. The chain uses TRBV4-3 and TRBJ1-3, with D maybe TRBD1 (5 bases). The CDR3 DNA sequence: TGCGCCAGCAGCCAAGATTCTGGGGCGAACTCTGGAAACACCATATATTTT. Amino acids: CASSQDSGANSGNTIYF.